The 13 T cell receptor beta chains in this list originate from one sample, sequenced in a study of blood T cell repertoires in COVID-19. Method: immunoSEQ multiplex PCR; TCRdb's copy keeps in-frame clones and lacks some. The sample lists approximately 110,000 clones, approximately 84% seen once, with roughly 8% in the top ten. The sequenced material came from peripheral blood. The receptors stem from a woman aged 35 to 49 with acute or convalescent COVID-19.

V and J are TRBV6-2 or TRBV6-3 and TRBJ1-1; no clear D gene. The CDR3 is 14 residues long. Trimming cost V 4 bases and J 4 bases, with 13 bases left between them. CDR1 is MNHEY, CDR2 SVGEGT, per germline. The CDR3 loop reads CASSSPRGATEAFF. In DNA, the CDR3 is TGTGCCAGCAGTTCCCCCCGGGGTGCCACTGAAGCTTTCTTT.

The chain has TRBV12-3 or TRBV12-4 and TRBJ2-3, with unresolved D. CDR3 length: 12 residues. V was cut by 7 bases and J by 6 bases, with 11 bases left in between. CDR3 protein: CASTYYTDTQYF. In DNA form, the CDR3 reads TGTGCCAGCACGTACTACACGGATACGCAGTATTTT.

CDR3 in DNA: TGTGCCACCAGCAGAGATCCAGGGGCCAACGTCCTGACTTTC. Its translation: CATSRDPGANVLTF. The chain is built from TRBV15 and TRBJ2-6; D unclear. In germline, CDR1 is LNHNV, CDR2 YYDKDF (reference sequence). V was shortened by 0 bases and J by 4 bases, with 4 bases between the two germline ends. The CDR3 has 14 amino acids.

This chain links TRBV6-5 with TRBJ1-2, with D possibly matching TRBD1 (6 bases). CDR1 MNHEY and CDR2 SVGAGI come from the germline V gene. V was cut by 4 bases and J by 6 bases, with 15 bases left in between. The CDR3 covers 14 residues. The CDR3 here is CASSFQQGVDGYTF. CDR3 sequence (DNA): TGTGCCAGCAGTTTTCAACAGGGAGTGGATGGCTACACCTTC.

The rearrangement uses TRBV5-1 and TRBJ1-2; D is perhaps TRBD1 (5 bases). V lost 0 bases and J lost 6, with 9 bases in between. This CDR3 is 13 amino acids long. In germline, CDR1 is SGHRS, CDR2 YFSETQ. The CDR3 spells CASSLGREDGYTF. For the CDR3, the DNA is TGCGCCAGCAGCTTGGGCAGGGAGGATGGCTACACCTTC.

This chain joins TRBV7-2 and TRBJ1-1; 7 positions agree with TRBD1. This CDR3 comprises 13 residues. Trimming removed 5 bases from V and 3 bases from J; junction bases left unmatched: 3. Looked up from germline, CDR1 is SGHTA and CDR2 is FQGNSA. The CDR3 loop is CASSPGQDTEAFF. CDR3 nucleotides: TGTGCCAGCAGCCCCGGACAGGACACTGAAGCTTTCTTT.

This chain connects TRBV5-6 to TRBJ2-2, with 10 bases lining up with TRBD1. In germline, CDR1 is SGHDT, CDR2 YYEEEE. J gave up 5 bases and V 3 bases, and 4 bases lay outside the gene matches. This CDR3 region has 15 residues. Here the CDR3 DNA reads TGTGCCAGCAGCTATGACAGGGGGCATACCGGGGAGCTGTTTTTT. It translates to CASSYDRGHTGELFF.

This rearrangement joins TRBV9 to TRBJ2-4, with 7 bases lining up with TRBD2. Germline loops: CDR1 SGDLS, CDR2 YYNGEE. The CDR3 totals 18 residues. V trimming: 4 bases; J trimming: 1 base; junction bases outside the gene matches: 14. The DNA of the CDR3 is TGTGCCAGCAGCCCGGGAGGTGGTTTAAGCGGGGCCAAAAACATTCAGTACTTC. It translates to CASSPGGGLSGAKNIQYF.

V is TRBV10-2 and J is TRBJ1-2; maybe TRBD1 (5 bases). Per germline, CDR1 WSHSY and CDR2 SAAADI. V was pared by 0 bases and J by 5 bases, with 7 bases between. This CDR3 has 13 residues. CDR3 nucleotide sequence: TGCGCCAGCAGTGAGTCAGGGGATTATGGCTACACCTTC. This translates into CASSESGDYGYTF.

The chain carries TRBV19 and TRBJ1-2; D is perhaps TRBD1 (5 bases). The CDR3 contains 15 residues. V was clipped by 6 bases and J by 0 bases, with 14 bases between them. The germline V gene has CDR1 LNHDA and CDR2 SQIVND (reference sequence). The CDR3 protein is CASRPVWGANYGYTF. CDR3 in DNA: TGTGCCAGTAGACCAGTGTGGGGCGCTAACTATGGCTACACCTTC.

The J gene is TRBJ1-5, the V gene TRBV19, with 7 bases fitting TRBD1. This CDR3 has 17 residues. The J segment lost 0 bases and the V segment lost 6 bases, leaving 11 bases of the junction unmatched. Germline CDR1 reads LNHDA; CDR2 reads SQIVND (reference sequence). CDR3 bases: TGTGCCAGTAGCGACAGGGTGGGGGCCTATAGCAATCAGCCCCAGCATTTT. Amino acid sequence: CASSDRVGAYSNQPQHF. Full variable domain (outside the CDR3, taken from reference TRBV19 and TRBJ1-5): DGGITQSPKYLFRKEGQNVTLSCEQNLNHDAMYWYRQDPGQGLRLIYYSQIVNDFQKGDIAEGYSVSREKKESFPLTVTSAQKNPTAFYLCASSDRVGAYSNQPQHFGDGTRLSIL.

The chain recombines TRBV14 with TRBJ1-4, with 7 bases matching TRBD1. The CDR3 is 15 amino acids. CDR1 is SGHDN, CDR2 FVKESK, per germline. V gave up 0 bases and J gave up 9 bases; unmatched junction bases: 7. The CDR3 nucleotides are TGTGCCAGCAGCCAAGATACAGGGGTTGCGAAAAAACTGTTTTTT. Translated, it gives CASSQDTGVAKKLFF. Together with reference TRBV14 and TRBJ1-4, the CDR3 gives the full variable domain: EAGVTQFPSHSVIEKGQTVTLRCDPISGHDNLYWYRRVMGKEIKFLLHFVKESKQDESGMPNNRFLAERTGGTYSTLKVQPAELEDSGVYFCASSQDTGVAKKLFFGSGTQLSVL.

The CDR3 nucleotides are TGCAGCGGGCGACAGGGGGCGAACACTGAAGCTTTCTTT. Protein: CSGRQGANTEAFF. J is TRBJ1-1 and V is TRBV29-1, with 10 bases identical to TRBD1. The length of the CDR3 is 13 residues. Germline CDR1 SQVTM, CDR2 ANQGSEA. The J segment lost 1 base and the V segment lost 7 bases, leaving 3 bases of the junction unmatched.